The text below deals with one TCR beta chain. This entry belongs to a study of radiotherapy plus CTLA-4 blockade in lung cancer. On the study more broadly: Around 18% of enrolled patients responded objectively, and roughly 30% had disease control.

Here immunoSEQ multiplex PCR was the method, and the copy in TCRdb shows in-frame clones only, minus some. Here the sample spans about 98,000 clones, roughly 80% being singletons. With 5 bases clipped from V and 6 bases from J, the junction kept 6 bases outside the gene matches. This CDR3 region has 14 residues. Germline lookup yields CDR1 KGHSH and CDR2 LQKENI. Sequencing used peripheral blood, obtained from a patient treated with radiotherapy plus ipilimumab. V gene TRBV18 combines with J gene TRBJ2-2; 7 bases fit TRBD1. The receptor comes from a human donor with non-small cell lung cancer who had a partial response to radiotherapy plus ipilimumab. This CDR3 is CASSAGTVAGELFF. Written as DNA, the CDR3 is TGTGCCAGCTCAGCCGGGACAGTGGCCGGGGAGCTGTTTTTT.